The clone carrying this T cell receptor (beta chain) was picked up many times. This record comes from a study of T-cell reconstitution after alpha-beta-depleted transplantation in children. TCRbeta library preparation incorporated unique molecular identifiers. TCRdb processed the PCR reads anew with MiXCR; each CDR3 protein has one entry. The sample contains over 150,000 distinct CDR3 sequences, less than 15% of which appear only once. CDR3 length: 11 residues. The V end lost 4 bases, the J end lost 2 bases, and 4 bases lay between the germline ends. The V gene's germline CDR1 is DFQATT and CDR2 SNEGSKA (reference sequence).

The rearrangement joins TRBV20-1 to TRBJ2-3; D gene ambiguous. This TCR derives from a human donor who donated a stem cell graft to a child with acute lymphoblastic leukemia. The input for sequencing was PBMCs from the stem cell graft donor, taken from the stem cell graft. The CDR3: CSATYTDTQYF. DNA for the CDR3: TGCAGTGCTACTTACACAGATACGCAGTATTTT.